The entry below gives a single TCR beta chain sequence along with its context. Roughly 0.45 to 1 ug RNA was reverse transcribed with random hexamers. TCRdb re-derived calls from the immunoSEQ multiplex PCR reads in MiXCR, one entry per CDR3 protein. The table records about 21,000 distinct CDR3 sequences, around 92% of them present only once. Purification of the CD8+ and CD4+ T cells relied on negative isolation, and TEMRA cells underwent FACS enrichment. Germline CDR1 is PRHDT and CDR2 is FYEKMQ (reference sequence). Trimming pared 5 bases from V and 6 bases from J, leaving 22 bases between. The CDR3 covers 16 residues. The data originate from a study of CD8 T cells in Susac syndrome.

Sequenced sample: CD8+ T cells from PBMCs. The V and J genes are TRBV13 and TRBJ1-2, with a weak D call TRBD1 (6 bases). The clonotype originates from a human donor in good health. CDR3 residues: CASSRLNRAHLDGYTF. The CDR3 coding sequence is TGTGCCAGCAGCCGCCTTAACAGGGCCCACCTGGATGGCTACACCTTC.